These 16 T cell receptor beta chains came from one sample sequenced in a study of beta chain features in type 1 diabetes. TCRB transcripts that were expressed got sequenced, as all of the isolated RNA had been reverse transcribed. Some clones are missing from TCRdb's copy, which holds only in-frame ones; the method was immunoSEQ multiplex PCR. The sample carries 300,000 to 400,000 clones, roughly 8% recorded once. Sequenced input: central memory CD4+ T cells from blood. The source of these receptors is a woman between 18 and 29 years old in good health.

The genes are TRBV28 and TRBJ2-5; perhaps D is TRBD1 or TRBD2 (6 bases each). Trimming pared 2 bases from V and 5 bases from J, leaving 9 bases between. Germline CDR1 and CDR2: MDHEN and SYDVKM. The CDR3 totals 13 residues. In DNA form, the CDR3 reads TGTGCCAGCAGTTTAGGGGGGCGGGAGACCCAGTACTTC. Its protein product is CASSLGGRETQYF.

This clone has only a few counts. The rearrangement links TRBV28 to TRBJ1-5; 8 nucleotides agree with TRBD1. Looked up from germline, CDR1 is MDHEN and CDR2 is SYDVKM. The CDR3 is made up of 15 amino acids. V lost 7 bases and J lost 2; bases outside the gene matches: 7. The CDR3 loop reads CASKTGGSGNQPQHF. The CDR3 nucleotides read TGTGCCAGCAAAACAGGGGGTTCTGGCAATCAGCCCCAGCATTTT.

The gene calls are TRBV27 and TRBJ2-7, with D possibly being TRBD1 or TRBD2 (6 bases each). V was shortened by 4 bases and J by 2 bases, with 24 bases between the two germline ends. Germline-derived CDR1 and CDR2 are MNHEY and SMNVEV (reference sequence). The CDR3 totals 18 residues. The CDR3 region has the DNA TGTGCCAGCAGTTCGGACAGAGGAGGGGTCCATCAAGCCTACGAGCAGTACTTC. It specifies CASSSDRGGVHQAYEQYF.

This clone was counted a few times. J is TRBJ2-1 and V is TRBV15, with 8 positions matching TRBD1. The germline V gene encodes CDR1 LNHNV and CDR2 YYDKDF (reference sequence). The CDR3 sequence is 17 residues long. With 0 bases clipped from V and 0 bases from J, the junction kept 4 bases outside the gene matches. Written as DNA, the CDR3 is TGTGCCACCAGCAGAGATACAACAGGGGGCTCCTACAATGAGCAGTTCTTC. This sequence encodes CATSRDTTGGSYNEQFF. The variable domain in full, with the rest retrieved from reference TRBV15 and TRBJ2-1, is DAMVIQNPRYQVTQFGKPVTLSCSQTLNHNVMYWYQQKSSQAPKLLFHYYDKDFNNEADTPDNFQSRRPNTSFCFLDIRSPGLGDTAMYLCATSRDTTGGSYNEQFFGPGTRLTVL.

The chain employs TRBV5-6 and TRBJ2-1; TRBD1 might be the D (5 bases). V lost 0 bases to trimming and J lost 3 bases, with 13 bases between them. The germline V gene has CDR1 SGHDT and CDR2 YYEEEE. The CDR3 covers 16 residues. The CDR3 sequence: CASSLVQGRFYNEQFF. The CDR3, as DNA: TGTGCCAGCAGCTTGGTCCAGGGTCGTTTCTACAATGAGCAGTTCTTC.

This clone has just a few counts. The chain uses TRBV11-2 and TRBJ2-7; a possible D gene is TRBD2 (6 bases). Germline CDR1 reads SGHAT; CDR2 reads FQNNGV. The CDR3 has 15 residues. Deletions cut 5 bases from V and 6 bases from J, with 20 bases between. The CDR3, as DNA: TGTGCCAGCAGCCCCATTAGCGGACTCGCGGGCGAGCAGTACTTC. Its protein product is CASSPISGLAGEQYF. Complete variable domain (other parts from reference TRBV11-2 and TRBJ2-7): EAGVAQSPRYKIIEKRQSVAFWCNPISGHATLYWYQQILGQGPKLLIQFQNNGVVDDSQLPKDRFSAERLKGVDSTLKIQPAKLEDSAVYLCASSPISGLAGEQYFGPGTRLTVT.

This chain uses TRBV7-9 with TRBJ2-5; 9 nucleotides line up with TRBD2. J was trimmed by 1 base and V by 3 bases; bases with no gene match: 3. The V gene's germline CDR1 is SEHNR and CDR2 FQNEAQ (reference sequence). The CDR3 sequence is 15 residues long. This CDR3 is CASSFGTSFQETQYF. The CDR3 DNA follows: TGTGCCAGCAGCTTCGGGACTAGCTTCCAAGAGACCCAGTACTTC.

The V call is TRBV4-1, the J call TRBJ2-4; 9 bases fit TRBD1. J gave up 4 bases and V 1 base, and 2 bases lay outside the gene matches. Looked up from germline, CDR1 is MGHRA and CDR2 is YSYEKL. This CDR3 is 15 amino acids long. CDR3 loop: CASSQAGTGKNIQYF. CDR3 DNA sequence: TGCGCCAGCAGCCAAGCCGGGACAGGGAAAAACATTCAGTACTTC.

This clone was detected only a few times. The chain has TRBV5-6 and TRBJ2-7; perhaps D is TRBD1 or TRBD2 (5 bases each). The germline V gene has CDR1 SGHDT and CDR2 YYEEEE. With 2 bases removed from V and 6 bases from J, the gap between germline ends came to 12 bases. The CDR3 covers 13 residues. For the CDR3, the DNA is TGTGCCAGCAGCTTTGGCAGGGAGTTCGAGCAGTACTTC. It yields the protein CASSFGREFEQYF.

The chain has TRBV5-6 and TRBJ2-5, with a tentative D call TRBD1 (6 bases). The ends were cut back, 3 bases at V and 3 bases at J, with 15 bases in the middle. Germline assignment: CDR1 SGHDT and CDR2 YYEEEE. The CDR3 consists of 15 residues. In nucleotides, the CDR3 is TGTGCCAGCAGCTCGTGGGGGCCAAACGAAGAGACCCAGTACTTC. Protein sequence: CASSSWGPNEETQYF.

V gene TRBV6-4 combines with J gene TRBJ1-5; TRBD1 matches 7 bases. Germline V gene data show CDR1 as MRHNA and CDR2 as SNTAGT. Trimming at V came to 4 bases and at J to 5 bases, leaving 5 bases not matched to a gene. The CDR3 totals 14 residues. The CDR3 region has the DNA TGTGCCAGCAGTGTTCAGGGGGGGGATCAGCCCCAGCATTTT. This translates into CASSVQGGDQPQHF.

CDR3 DNA: TGTGCCAGCAGTACTACGGGCGACTACTCCTACGAGCAGTACTTC. This gives the protein CASSTTGDYSYEQYF. The genes are TRBV6-1 and TRBJ2-7; tentatively, D is TRBD2 (5 bases). The CDR3 has 15 amino acids. Germline V lookup: CDR1 MNHNS, CDR2 SASEGT. V was cut by 5 bases and J by 0 bases, with 14 bases left in between.

This sequence joins TRBV5-4 and TRBJ1-2; no clear D gene. Trimming left V 4 bases short and J 3 bases short, with 16 bases between. This CDR3 is 15 amino acids long. Looked up from germline, CDR1 is SGHNT and CDR2 is YYREEE (reference sequence). Here the CDR3 reads CASSRYGRGDYGYTF. The CDR3 coding sequence is TGTGCCAGCAGCCGATACGGACGGGGTGACTATGGCTACACCTTC.

This clone has a handful of counts. V and J are TRBV28 and TRBJ1-5; perhaps TRBD1 as D (6 bases). From germline, CDR1 is MDHEN and CDR2 SYDVKM. The CDR3 has 15 amino acids. The germline V and J ends were trimmed by 5 bases and 0 bases, with 11 bases remaining between them. This CDR3 reads CASSHREGSNQPQHF. DNA of the CDR3: TGTGCCAGCAGTCACAGGGAGGGTAGCAATCAGCCCCAGCATTTT.

This clone was counted only a few times. The genes are TRBV18 and TRBJ2-3; the match to TRBD1 covers 9 bases. Per the germline V gene, CDR1 is KGHSH and CDR2 is LQKENI. CDR3 length: 15 residues. The ends lost 6 bases at V and 4 bases at J; junction bases unmatched: 8. Written as DNA, the CDR3 is TGTGCCAGCTCCGGCGCGGGACAGGGATCAGATACGCAGTATTTT. Protein product: CASSGAGQGSDTQYF. Full variable domain (rest looked up from reference TRBV18 and TRBJ2-3): NAGVMQNPRHLVRRRGQEARLRCSPMKGHSHVYWYRQLPEEGLKFMVYLQKENIIDESGMPKERFSAEFPKEGPSILRIQQVVRGDSAAYFCASSGAGQGSDTQYFGPGTRLTVL.

This clone was seen only a few times. The DNA for the CDR3 is TGTGCCAGCAGATTAAGTGGAAACTATGGCTACACCTTC. This encodes CASRLSGNYGYTF. J is TRBJ1-2 and V is TRBV6-1; D gene uncertain. The CDR3 totals 13 residues. CDR1 is MNHNS and CDR2 is SASEGT in the germline V gene. V lost 6 bases, J lost 2 bases, and 10 bases lay in between.